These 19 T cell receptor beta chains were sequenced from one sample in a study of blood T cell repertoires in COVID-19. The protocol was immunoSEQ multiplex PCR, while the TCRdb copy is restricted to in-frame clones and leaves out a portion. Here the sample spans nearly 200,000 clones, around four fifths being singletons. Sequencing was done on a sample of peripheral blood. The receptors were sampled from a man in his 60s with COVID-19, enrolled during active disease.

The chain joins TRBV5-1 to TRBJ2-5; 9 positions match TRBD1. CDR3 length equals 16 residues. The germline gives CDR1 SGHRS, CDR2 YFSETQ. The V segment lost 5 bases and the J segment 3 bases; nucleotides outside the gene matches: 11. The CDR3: CASREGQGLGEETQYF. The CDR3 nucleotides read TGCGCCAGCAGGGAAGGACAGGGGTTGGGAGAAGAGACCCAGTACTTC.

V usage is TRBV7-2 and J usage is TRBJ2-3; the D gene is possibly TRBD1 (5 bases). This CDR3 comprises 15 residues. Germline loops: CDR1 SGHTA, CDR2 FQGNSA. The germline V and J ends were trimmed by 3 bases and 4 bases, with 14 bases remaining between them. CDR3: CASSLTAPSADTQYF. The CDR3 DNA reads TGTGCCAGCAGCTTGACAGCTCCATCGGCAGATACGCAGTATTTT.

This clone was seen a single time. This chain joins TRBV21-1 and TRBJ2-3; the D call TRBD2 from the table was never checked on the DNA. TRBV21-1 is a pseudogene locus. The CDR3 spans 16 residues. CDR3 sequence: CASPFRGGRSTDTQYF. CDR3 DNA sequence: TGTGCCAGCCCTTTCCGGGGGGGGCGAAGCACAGATACGCAGTATTTT.

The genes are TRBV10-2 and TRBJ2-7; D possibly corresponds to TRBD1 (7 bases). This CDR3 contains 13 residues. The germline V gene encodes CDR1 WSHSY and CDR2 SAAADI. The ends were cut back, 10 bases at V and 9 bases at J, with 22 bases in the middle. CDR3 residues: CATEQGGGRRQYF. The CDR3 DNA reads TGCGCCACTGAGCAGGGGGGCGGCCGGCGGCAGTACTTC.

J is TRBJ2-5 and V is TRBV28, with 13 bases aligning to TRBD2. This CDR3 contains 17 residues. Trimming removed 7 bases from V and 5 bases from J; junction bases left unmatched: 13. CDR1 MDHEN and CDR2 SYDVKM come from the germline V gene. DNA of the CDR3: TGTGCCAGCAATGGAAGACTAGCGGGAGGATTAGGTGAGACCCAGTACTTC. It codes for CASNGRLAGGLGETQYF.

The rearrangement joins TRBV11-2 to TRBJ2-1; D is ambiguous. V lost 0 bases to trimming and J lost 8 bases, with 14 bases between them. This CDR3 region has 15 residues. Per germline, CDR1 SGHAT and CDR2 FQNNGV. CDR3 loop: CASSLDLTRGDEQFF. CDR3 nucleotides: TGTGCCAGCAGCTTAGATCTGACTCGAGGCGATGAGCAGTTCTTC.

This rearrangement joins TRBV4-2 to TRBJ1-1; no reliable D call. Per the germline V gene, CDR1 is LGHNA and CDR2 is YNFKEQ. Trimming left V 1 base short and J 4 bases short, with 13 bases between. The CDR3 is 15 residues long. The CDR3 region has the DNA TGTGCCAGCAGCCAAGCTGGGCGTCGGGGCACTGAAGCTTTCTTT. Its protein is CASSQAGRRGTEAFF.

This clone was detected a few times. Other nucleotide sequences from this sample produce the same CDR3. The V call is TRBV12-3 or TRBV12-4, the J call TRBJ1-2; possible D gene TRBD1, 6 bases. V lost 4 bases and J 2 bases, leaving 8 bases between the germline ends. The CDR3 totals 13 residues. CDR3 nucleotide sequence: TGTGCCAGCAGTTCGGGACAAAACTATGGCTACACCTTC. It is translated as CASSSGQNYGYTF.

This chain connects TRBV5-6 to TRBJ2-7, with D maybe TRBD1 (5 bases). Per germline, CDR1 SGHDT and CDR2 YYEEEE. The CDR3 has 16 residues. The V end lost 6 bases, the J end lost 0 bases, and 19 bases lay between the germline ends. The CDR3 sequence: CASTRLAQDISYEQYF. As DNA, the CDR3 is TGTGCCAGCACCCGCTTAGCACAGGATATCTCCTACGAGCAGTACTTC.

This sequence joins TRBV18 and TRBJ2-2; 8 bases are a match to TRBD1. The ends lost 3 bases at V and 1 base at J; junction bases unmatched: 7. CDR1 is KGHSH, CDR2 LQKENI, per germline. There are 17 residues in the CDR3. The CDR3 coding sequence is TGTGCCAGCTCACCGGTAACCGGGACAGGGAACACCGGGGAGCTGTTTTTT. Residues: CASSPVTGTGNTGELFF.

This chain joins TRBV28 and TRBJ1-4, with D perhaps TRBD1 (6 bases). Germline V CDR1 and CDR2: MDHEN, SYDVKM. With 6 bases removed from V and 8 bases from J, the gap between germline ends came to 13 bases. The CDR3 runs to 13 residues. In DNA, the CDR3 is TGTGCCAGCAGGTACAGGGTTGGGGAAAAACTGTTTTTT. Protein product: CASRYRVGEKLFF. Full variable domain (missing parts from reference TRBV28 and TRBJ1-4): DVKVTQSSRYLVKRTGEKVFLECVQDMDHENMFWYRQDPGLGLRLIYFSYDVKMKEKGDIPEGYSVSREKKERFSLILESASTNQTSMYLCASRYRVGEKLFFGSGTQLSVL.

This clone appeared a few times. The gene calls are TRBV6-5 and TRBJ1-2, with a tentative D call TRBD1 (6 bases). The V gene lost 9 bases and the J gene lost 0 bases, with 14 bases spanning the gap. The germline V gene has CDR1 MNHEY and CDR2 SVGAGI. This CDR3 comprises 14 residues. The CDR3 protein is CASSRAGANYGYTF. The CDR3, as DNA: TGTGCCAGTTCACGGGCAGGGGCTAACTATGGCTACACCTTC.

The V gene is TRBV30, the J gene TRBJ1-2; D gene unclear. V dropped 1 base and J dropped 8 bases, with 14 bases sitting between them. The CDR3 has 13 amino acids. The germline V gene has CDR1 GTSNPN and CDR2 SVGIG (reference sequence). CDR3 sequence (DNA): TGTGCCTGGAGTGACTTCACAGCAAAGGGCTACACCTTC. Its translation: CAWSDFTAKGYTF. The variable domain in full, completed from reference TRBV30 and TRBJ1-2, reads SQTIHQWPATLVQPVGSPLSLECTVEGTSNPNLYWYRQAAGRGLQLLFYSVGIGQISSEVPQNLSASRPQDRQFILSSKKLLLSDSGFYLCAWSDFTAKGYTFGSGTRLTVV.

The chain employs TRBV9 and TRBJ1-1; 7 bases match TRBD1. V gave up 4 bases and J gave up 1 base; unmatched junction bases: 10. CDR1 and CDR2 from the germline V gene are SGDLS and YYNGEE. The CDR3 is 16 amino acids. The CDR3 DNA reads TGTGCCAGCAGCCCGAGAACAGGGGCACCGAACACTGAAGCTTTCTTT. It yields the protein CASSPRTGAPNTEAFF.

CDR3 amino acids: CASSRGSEQYF. CDR3 bases: TGTGCCAGCAGCCGGGGATCCGAGCAGTACTTC. V is TRBV11-3 and J is TRBJ2-7, with D maybe TRBD2 (5 bases). Between the trimmed V and J ends, which lost 5 bases and 6 bases, there was a span of 8 bases. CDR3 length equals 11 residues. Germline lookup yields CDR1 SGHNT and CDR2 YENEEA.

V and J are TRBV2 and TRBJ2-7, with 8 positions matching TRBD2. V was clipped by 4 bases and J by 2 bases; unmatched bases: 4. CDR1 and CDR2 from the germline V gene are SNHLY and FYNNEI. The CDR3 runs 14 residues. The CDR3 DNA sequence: TGTGCCAGCAGTGCGGGGCGGGGGGCCTACGAGCAGTACTTC. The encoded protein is CASSAGRGAYEQYF.

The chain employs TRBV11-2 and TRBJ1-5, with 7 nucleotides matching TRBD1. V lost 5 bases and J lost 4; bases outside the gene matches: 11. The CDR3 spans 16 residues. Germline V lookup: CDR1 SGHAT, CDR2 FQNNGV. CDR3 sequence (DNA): TGTGCCAGCAGCAGGGACAGCTACATCAGTAATCAGCCCCAGCATTTT. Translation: CASSRDSYISNQPQHF.

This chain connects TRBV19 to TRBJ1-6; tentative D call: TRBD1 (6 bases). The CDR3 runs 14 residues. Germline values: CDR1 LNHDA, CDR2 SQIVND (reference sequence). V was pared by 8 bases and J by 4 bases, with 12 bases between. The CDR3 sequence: CASPDSVYNSPLHF. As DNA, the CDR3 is TGTGCCAGTCCGGACAGTGTTTATAATTCACCCCTCCACTTT.

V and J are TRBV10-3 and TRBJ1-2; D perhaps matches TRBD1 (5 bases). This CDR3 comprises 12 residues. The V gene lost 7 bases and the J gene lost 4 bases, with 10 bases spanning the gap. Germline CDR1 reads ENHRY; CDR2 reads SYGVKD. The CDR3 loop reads CAINGASYGYTF. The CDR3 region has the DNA TGTGCCATCAATGGGGCCAGCTATGGCTACACCTTC.